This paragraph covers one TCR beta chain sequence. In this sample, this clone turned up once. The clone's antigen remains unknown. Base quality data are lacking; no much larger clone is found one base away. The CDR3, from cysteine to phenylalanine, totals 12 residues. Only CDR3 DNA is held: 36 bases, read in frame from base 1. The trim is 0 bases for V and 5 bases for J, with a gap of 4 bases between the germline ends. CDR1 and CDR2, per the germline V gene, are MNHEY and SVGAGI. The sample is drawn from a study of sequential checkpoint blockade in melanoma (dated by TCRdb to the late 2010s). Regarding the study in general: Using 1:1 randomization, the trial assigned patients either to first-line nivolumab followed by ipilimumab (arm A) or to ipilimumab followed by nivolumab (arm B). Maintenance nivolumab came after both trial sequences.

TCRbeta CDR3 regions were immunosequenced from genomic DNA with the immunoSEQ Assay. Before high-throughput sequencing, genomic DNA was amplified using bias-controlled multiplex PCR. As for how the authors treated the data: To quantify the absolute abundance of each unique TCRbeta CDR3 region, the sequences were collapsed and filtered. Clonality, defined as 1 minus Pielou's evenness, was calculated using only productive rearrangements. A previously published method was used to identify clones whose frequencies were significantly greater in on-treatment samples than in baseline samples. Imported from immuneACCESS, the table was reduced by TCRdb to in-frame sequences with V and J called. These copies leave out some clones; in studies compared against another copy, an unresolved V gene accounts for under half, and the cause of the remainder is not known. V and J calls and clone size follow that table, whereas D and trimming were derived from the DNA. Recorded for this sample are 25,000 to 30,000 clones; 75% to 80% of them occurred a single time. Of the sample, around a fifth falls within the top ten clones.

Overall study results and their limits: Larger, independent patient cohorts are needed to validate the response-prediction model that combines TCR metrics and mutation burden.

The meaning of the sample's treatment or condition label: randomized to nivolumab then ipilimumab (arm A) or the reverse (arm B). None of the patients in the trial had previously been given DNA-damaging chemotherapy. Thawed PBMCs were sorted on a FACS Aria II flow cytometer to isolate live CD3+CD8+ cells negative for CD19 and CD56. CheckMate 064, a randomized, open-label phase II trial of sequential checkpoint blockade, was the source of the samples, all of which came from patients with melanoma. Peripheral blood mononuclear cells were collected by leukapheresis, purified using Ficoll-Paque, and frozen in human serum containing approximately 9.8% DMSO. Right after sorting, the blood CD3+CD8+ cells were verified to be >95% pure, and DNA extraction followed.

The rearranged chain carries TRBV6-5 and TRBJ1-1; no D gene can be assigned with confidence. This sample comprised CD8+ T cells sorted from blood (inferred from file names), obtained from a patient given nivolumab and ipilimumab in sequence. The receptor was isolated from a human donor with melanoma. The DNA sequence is TGTGCCAGCAGTTACTCCAGTACTGAAGCTTTCTTT. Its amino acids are CASSYSSTEAFF.